Below, 25 T cell receptor beta chains from the same sample are listed, as sequenced in a study of Ad26.COV2.S vaccination and SARS-CoV-2 variants. The treatment is: some 20 received Ad26.COV2.S at low or high dose, single or two shots; about 5 received placebo; per-sample allocation not given. Sampling occurred on day 63 after the first vaccine or placebo injection. Sequencing used immunoSEQ multiplex PCR; TCRdb keeps in-frame clones, though not all of them. This table holds roughly 350,000 clones, 70% to 90% found once. This specimen was peripheral blood, taken in a trial of Ad26.COV2.S vaccine versus placebo. All receptors derive from a person between 18 and 60 years old who received the Ad26.COV2.S COVID-19 vaccine or a placebo.

The chain employs TRBV7-2 and TRBJ1-6; a weak D match, TRBD1 (5 bases). Trimming pared 6 bases from V and 4 bases from J, leaving 16 bases between. The CDR3 spans 16 residues. Germline values: CDR1 SGHTA, CDR2 FQGNSA. In nucleotides, the CDR3 is TGTGCCAGCAGTCTCGACCCCGGGGCTTATAATTCACCCCTCCACTTT. Its translation: CASSLDPGAYNSPLHF. Full variable domain (outside the CDR3, taken from reference TRBV7-2 and TRBJ1-6): GAGVSQSPSNKVTEKGKDVELRCDPISGHTALYWYRQSLGQGLEFLIYFQGNSAPDKSGLPSDRFSAERTGGSVSTLTIQRTQQEDSAVYLCASSLDPGAYNSPLHFGNGTRLTVT.

This rearrangement joins TRBV28 to TRBJ1-3; D gene unclear. The germline V gene has CDR1 MDHEN and CDR2 SYDVKM. This CDR3 is built from 15 residues. Trimming removed 7 bases at V and 3 bases at J, with 16 bases between. The CDR3 loop is CASIPPRSLGNTIYF. The DNA of the CDR3 is TGTGCCAGCATCCCGCCAAGGAGCCTTGGAAACACCATATATTTT.

The chain joins TRBV19 to TRBJ2-7; tentative D call: TRBD1 (6 bases). This CDR3 is 15 amino acids long. Germline V gives CDR1 LNHDA, CDR2 SQIVND (reference sequence). V lost 6 bases to trimming and J lost 6 bases, with 21 bases between them. CDR3 sequence (DNA): TGTGCCAGTAGAGACAGGCGGCAACTCCGTGTCGAGCAGTACTTC. Translation: CASRDRRQLRVEQYF.

The CDR3 sequence is CASSLGQGANYGYTF. The CDR3 bases are TGTGCCAGCAGTTTAGGACAGGGGGCCAACTATGGCTACACCTTC. The chain employs TRBV28 and TRBJ1-2, with 11 bases identical to TRBD1. The V gene's germline CDR1 is MDHEN and CDR2 SYDVKM. V was pared by 2 bases and J by 2 bases, with 1 base of the junction left unmatched. CDR3 length equals 15 residues.

The chain is built from TRBV28 and TRBJ2-7; TRBD2 aligns across 9 bases. The CDR3 is 16 amino acids. V was clipped by 0 bases and J by 3 bases; unmatched bases: 6. CDR1 MDHEN and CDR2 SYDVKM come from the germline V gene. This CDR3 reads CASSLWSTSGFYEQYF. DNA of the CDR3: TGTGCCAGCAGTTTATGGTCGACTAGCGGTTTCTACGAGCAGTACTTC.

This sequence joins TRBV7-6 and TRBJ2-7, with D possibly being TRBD1 or TRBD2 (6 bases each). CDR3 length: 16 amino acids. Germline V gives CDR1 SGHVS, CDR2 FNYEAQ. The V end was cut by 0 bases, the J end by 1 base, with 13 bases between. In DNA form, the CDR3 reads TGTGCCAGCAGCTTAGCTTGGGGGGCCCGATCCTACGAGCAGTACTTC. Translating gives CASSLAWGARSYEQYF.

The chain has TRBV4-1 and TRBJ2-7, with a possible D match to TRBD2 (5 bases). Germline V gives CDR1 MGHRA, CDR2 YSYEKL. The CDR3 length is 17 residues. The V end was cut by 0 bases, the J end by 2 bases, with 17 bases between. This CDR3 is CASSQERAQLFPYEQYF. The CDR3 DNA is TGCGCCAGCAGCCAAGAGCGGGCCCAACTCTTCCCCTACGAGCAGTACTTC.

The chain joins TRBV28 to TRBJ1-2; D might be TRBD1 (5 bases). Germline V gene sequence: CDR1 MDHEN, CDR2 SYDVKM. The CDR3 runs to 13 residues. The V gene lost 5 bases and the J gene lost 4 bases, with 11 bases spanning the gap. The CDR3 bases are TGTGCCAGCAGTCGACAGCTTTCCTATGGCTACACCTTC. This translates into CASSRQLSYGYTF.

The chain recombines TRBV7-2 with TRBJ2-1, with no clear D. V was cut by 1 base and J by 13 bases, with 20 bases left in between. The length of the CDR3 is 15 residues. Germline V gene data show CDR1 as SGHTA and CDR2 as FQGNSA. CDR3 coding DNA: TGTGCCAGCAGCTTAGAGTCCGGCGGCCGCTTACCACAGTTCTTC. It codes for CASSLESGGRLPQFF.

The chain joins TRBV24-1 to TRBJ2-1; 9 nucleotides agree with TRBD1. Trimming took 7 bases from V and 0 from J; bases not matched to a gene: 3. CDR3 length: 15 amino acids. Germline CDR1 KGHDR, CDR2 SFDVKD. Here the CDR3 reads CATRKGQGSYNEQFF. The CDR3 coding sequence is TGTGCCACCAGGAAGGGACAGGGCTCCTACAATGAGCAGTTCTTC.

J is TRBJ2-7 and V is TRBV6-5, with D possibly being TRBD2 (6 bases). The CDR3 length is 13 residues. CDR1 and CDR2 from the germline V gene are MNHEY and SVGAGI. V was pared by 8 bases and J by 5 bases, with 16 bases between. CDR3 sequence (DNA): TGTGCCAGCTCGACCGGGCGGGGCAACGAGCAGTACTTC. The encoded protein is CASSTGRGNEQYF.

This clone was seen once. The chain has TRBV5-1 and TRBJ2-5; possible D gene TRBD1, 6 bases. This CDR3 region has 14 residues. V was pared by 0 bases and J by 5 bases, with 11 bases between. Germline V CDR1 and CDR2: SGHRS, YFSETQ. CDR3 sequence (DNA): TGCGCCAGCAGCTTGGATGGGGGCGGGGAGACCCAGTACTTC. As protein: CASSLDGGGETQYF.

CDR3 loop: CASSLLYNEQFF. In DNA, the CDR3 is TGTGCCAGCAGTCTCTTATACAATGAGCAGTTCTTC. This chain uses TRBV28 with TRBJ2-1; D is ambiguous. CDR1 MDHEN and CDR2 SYDVKM come from the germline V gene. CDR3 length: 12 amino acids. Trimming left V 5 bases short and J 4 bases short, with 6 bases between.

CDR3 sequence reads: CASSQVGQGKGGYTF. The CDR3 region has the DNA TGTGCCAGCAGCCAAGTTGGACAGGGGAAGGGTGGCTACACCTTC. The chain links TRBV3-1 (or the pseudogene TRBV3-2) to TRBJ1-2; 9 nucleotides agree with TRBD1. With 1 base clipped from V and 7 bases from J, the junction kept 7 bases outside the gene matches. The CDR3 covers 15 residues. Looked up from germline, CDR1 is LGHDT and CDR2 is YNNKEL (reference sequence).

This chain links TRBV28 with TRBJ1-2; D unresolved. Deletions cut 6 bases from V and 8 bases from J, with 16 bases between. The length of the CDR3 is 13 residues. Per the germline V gene, CDR1 is MDHEN and CDR2 is SYDVKM. DNA for the CDR3: TGTGCCAGCAGCCTGACGGCCCTGAAAGGCTACACCTTC. Its protein is CASSLTALKGYTF.

This clone is judged medium-sized. The J gene is TRBJ2-1, the V gene TRBV6-2 or TRBV6-3; possible D gene TRBD2, 6 bases. This CDR3 contains 12 residues. Trimming removed 5 bases from V and 5 bases from J, with 7 bases in between. Germline V CDR1 and CDR2: MNHEY, SVGEGT. The CDR3 nucleotides are TGTGCCAGCAGTCGACTAGACAATGAGCAGTTCTTC. Translating gives CASSRLDNEQFF.

The chain employs TRBV5-3 and TRBJ1-6, with 7 positions matching TRBD1. TRBV5-3 falls under the ORF class, with uncertain function. The CDR3 totals 14 residues. The V segment lost 4 bases and the J segment 10 bases; nucleotides outside the gene matches: 8. In nucleotides, the CDR3 is TGTGCCAGAAGCCCAGGAGGGACAGCCTCACCCCTCCACTTT. This codes for CARSPGGTASPLHF.

V usage is TRBV19 and J usage is TRBJ2-1; D is possibly TRBD1 (6 bases). Germline CDR1 is LNHDA and CDR2 is SQIVND (reference sequence). The V end was cut by 5 bases, the J end by 1 base, with 15 bases between. The CDR3 sequence is 16 residues long. In nucleotides, the CDR3 is TGTGCCAGTAGTGTTCCGGGGCAGGGGTCCTACAATGAGCAGTTCTTC. Protein: CASSVPGQGSYNEQFF.

The chain is built from TRBV18 and TRBJ1-2, with TRBD1 matching 9 bases. The CDR3 is 15 amino acids. V shed 2 bases, J shed 7 bases, and the junction held 8 bases outside the gene matches. Germline lookup yields CDR1 KGHSH and CDR2 LQKENI. CDR3 sequence (DNA): TGTGCCAGCTCACCAAATGCGGACAGGGGAGTTGGCTACACCTTC. The encoded protein is CASSPNADRGVGYTF.

The rearrangement uses TRBV19 and TRBJ2-4; D possibly corresponds to TRBD1 (7 bases). V gave up 8 bases and J gave up 0 bases, with 23 bases separating them. The CDR3 length is 18 residues. Germline loops: CDR1 LNHDA, CDR2 SQIVND (reference sequence). The CDR3 DNA sequence: TGTGCCAGTCGAGCCGGGGGACAGCCTTACCTAGCCAAAAACATTCAGTACTTC. This encodes CASRAGGQPYLAKNIQYF.

CDR3 DNA: TGTGCCAGCAGCTTGGCTTATCAGCGGGGGGGTGCAGATACGCAGTATTTT. It is translated as CASSLAYQRGGADTQYF. The chain combines TRBV5-4 with TRBJ2-3, with 10 nucleotides matching TRBD2. The CDR3 is 17 residues long. With V trimmed by 0 bases and J by 4 bases, 8 bases remained unmatched. Per the germline V gene, CDR1 is SGHNT and CDR2 is YYREEE (reference sequence).

V usage is TRBV7-9 and J usage is TRBJ2-5; 10 bases agree with TRBD1. The CDR3 loop spans 16 amino acids. Germline lookup yields CDR1 SEHNR and CDR2 FQNEAQ (reference sequence). J lost 0 bases, V lost 5 bases, and 6 bases had no gene match. This chain's CDR3 is CASSLSGTGDQETQYF. CDR3 nucleotides: TGTGCCAGCAGCCTCTCCGGGACAGGGGACCAAGAGACCCAGTACTTC.

V gene TRBV19 combines with J gene TRBJ1-6; 10 nucleotides agree with TRBD1. This CDR3 comprises 13 residues. J gave up 9 bases and V 8 bases, and 4 bases lay outside the gene matches. Germline V gene lookup returns CDR1 LNHDA and CDR2 SQIVND (reference sequence). This CDR3 reads CASRDRGISPLHF. As DNA, the CDR3 is TGTGCCAGTCGGGACAGGGGTATTTCACCCCTCCACTTT. The variable domain in full, completed from reference TRBV19 and TRBJ1-6, reads DGGITQSPKYLFRKEGQNVTLSCEQNLNHDAMYWYRQDPGQGLRLIYYSQIVNDFQKGDIAEGYSVSREKKESFPLTVTSAQKNPTAFYLCASRDRGISPLHFGNGTRLTVT.

The V gene is TRBV10-3, the J gene TRBJ2-3; 7 bases line up with TRBD1. Germline CDR1 ENHRY, CDR2 SYGVKD. V was pared by 10 bases and J by 4 bases, with 8 bases of the junction left unmatched. CDR3 length equals 13 residues. The CDR3 DNA reads as TGTGCCACCGTGGGACAGCTTCCAGATACGCAGTATTTT. Its protein is CATVGQLPDTQYF.

The chain links TRBV7-2 to TRBJ1-1; D gene ambiguous. Trimming removed 2 bases from V and 5 bases from J, with 9 bases in between. The germline CDR1 and CDR2 sequences are SGHTA and FQGNSA. The CDR3 length is 13 residues. The CDR3 DNA reads TGTGCCAGCAGCTTAATCAAGGAAACTGAAGCTTTCTTT. Protein product: CASSLIKETEAFF. Supplemented by reference TRBV7-2 and TRBJ1-1, the full variable domain reads GAGVSQSPSNKVTEKGKDVELRCDPISGHTALYWYRQSLGQGLEFLIYFQGNSAPDKSGLPSDRFSAERTGGSVSTLTIQRTQQEDSAVYLCASSLIKETEAFFGQGTRLTVV.